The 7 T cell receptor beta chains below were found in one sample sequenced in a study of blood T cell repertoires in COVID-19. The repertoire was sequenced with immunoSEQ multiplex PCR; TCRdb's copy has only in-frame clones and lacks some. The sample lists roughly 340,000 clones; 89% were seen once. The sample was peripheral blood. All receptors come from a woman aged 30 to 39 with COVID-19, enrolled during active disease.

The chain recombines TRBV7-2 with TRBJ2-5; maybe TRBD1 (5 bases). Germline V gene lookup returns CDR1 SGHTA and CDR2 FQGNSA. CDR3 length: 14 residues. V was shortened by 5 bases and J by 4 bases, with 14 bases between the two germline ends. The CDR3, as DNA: TGTGCCAGCAGCCCGAATAGTCAGGGAGAGACCCAGTACTTC. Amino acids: CASSPNSQGETQYF.

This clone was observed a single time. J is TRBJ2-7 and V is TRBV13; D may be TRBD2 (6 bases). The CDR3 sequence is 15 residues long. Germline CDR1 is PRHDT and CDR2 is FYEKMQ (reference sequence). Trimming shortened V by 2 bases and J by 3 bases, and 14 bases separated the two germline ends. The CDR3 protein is CASSLWGGAHYEQYF. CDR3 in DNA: TGTGCCAGCAGCTTATGGGGCGGGGCCCACTACGAGCAGTACTTC.

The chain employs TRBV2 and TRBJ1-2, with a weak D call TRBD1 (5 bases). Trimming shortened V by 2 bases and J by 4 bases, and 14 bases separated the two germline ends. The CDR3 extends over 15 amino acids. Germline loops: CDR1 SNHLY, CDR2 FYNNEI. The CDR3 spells CASSEIRDSSYGYTF. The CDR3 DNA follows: TGTGCCAGCAGTGAAATACGAGACAGCTCCTATGGCTACACCTTC.

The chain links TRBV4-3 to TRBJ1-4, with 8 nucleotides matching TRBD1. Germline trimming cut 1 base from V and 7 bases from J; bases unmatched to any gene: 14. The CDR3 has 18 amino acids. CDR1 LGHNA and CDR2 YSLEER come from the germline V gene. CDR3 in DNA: TGCGCCAGCAGCCAAGCAGTTTGGCAGGGGGCGTCGGGTGAAAAACTGTTTTTT. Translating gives CASSQAVWQGASGEKLFF.

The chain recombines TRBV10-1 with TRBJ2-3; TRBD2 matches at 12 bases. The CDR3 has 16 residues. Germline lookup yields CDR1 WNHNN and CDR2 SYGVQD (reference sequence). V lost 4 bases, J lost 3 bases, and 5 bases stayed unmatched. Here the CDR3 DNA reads TGCGCCAGCAGTGGCGCCGGGACTAGCGGGACAGATACGCAGTATTTT. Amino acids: CASSGAGTSGTDTQYF.

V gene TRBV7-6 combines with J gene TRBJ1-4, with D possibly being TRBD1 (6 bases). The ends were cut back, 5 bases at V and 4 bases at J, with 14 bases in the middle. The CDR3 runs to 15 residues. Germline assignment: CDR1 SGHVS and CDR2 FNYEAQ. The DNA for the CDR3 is TGTGCCAGCAGCCGCCTGGGCAGGGGTAATGAAAAACTGTTTTTT. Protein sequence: CASSRLGRGNEKLFF.

The CDR3 bases are TGTGCCTGGAGTGGGGACAGCCTCAATCAGCCCCAGCATTTT. Its translation: CAWSGDSLNQPQHF. The V call is TRBV30, the J call TRBJ1-5; 7 nucleotides align to TRBD1. The CDR3 totals 14 residues. The germline CDR1 and CDR2 sequences are GTSNPN and SVGIG (reference sequence). J was trimmed by 3 bases and V by 1 base; bases with no gene match: 3.